Sequencing of this T cell receptor (beta chain) was carried out in a study of blood T cell repertoires in COVID-19. Original analysis: Nucleated cell counts were estimated from reference gene primer amplification. The method was immunoSEQ multiplex PCR; TCRdb's version includes in-frame clones alone and lacks a portion of them. That table furnishes V, J and clone size, whereas the DNA furnished D and trimming. The data show around 370,000 clones, around nine tenths seen once. This TCR came from a woman under 30 who had recovered from COVID-19. Specimen: peripheral blood.

The CDR3 loop reads CASSPTGRPGNTIYF. CDR3 DNA: TGTGCCAGCAGCCCGACCGGCAGGCCTGGAAACACCATATATTTT. The rearrangement joins TRBV11-2 to TRBJ1-3; D is ambiguous. Trimming removed 5 bases from V and 2 bases from J, with 13 bases in between. From germline, CDR1 is SGHAT and CDR2 FQNNGV. The CDR3 length is 15 residues.